This passage covers 28 T cell receptor beta chains from one sample sequenced in a study of identical twins. TCRdb reanalysed the 5' RACE reads using MiXCR and keeps one entry per CDR3 protein. The sample comprises 500,000 or so distinct CDR3 sequences, roughly an eighth of which are singletons, and about 0.97% rests with the top ten. This sample also appeared in a second study, on yellow fever vaccine responses in identical twins.

The sequenced sample consisted of CD4+ T cells sorted from blood. All receptors derive from a woman aged 18-29 years in good health.

The chain carries TRBV29-1 and TRBJ2-3; D is uncertain. V gave up 6 bases and J gave up 5 bases, with 9 bases separating them. Germline values: CDR1 SQVTM, CDR2 ANQGSEA. This CDR3 comprises 11 residues. The CDR3 bases are TGCAGCGTCAAGTATGTAGATACGCAGTATTTT. It is translated as CSVKYVDTQYF.

This clonotype was detected ten times or more. The chain couples TRBV7-9 to TRBJ1-6; no clear D. The CDR3 has 15 amino acids. The V end was cut by 5 bases, the J end by 6 bases, with 14 bases between. Germline-derived CDR1 and CDR2 are SEHNR and FQNEAQ (reference sequence). The CDR3 protein is CASSPRAALNSPLHF. The CDR3 bases are TGTGCCAGCAGCCCGAGGGCAGCTCTTAATTCACCCCTCCACTTT.

This clonotype was detected a few times. V usage is TRBV11-1 and J usage is TRBJ2-1, with 8 bases matching TRBD1. The CDR3 covers 16 residues. The trim removed 5 bases at V and 3 bases at J, leaving 9 bases unmatched. Germline V CDR1 and CDR2: SGHAT, FQDESV (reference sequence). CDR3 nucleotide sequence: TGTGCCAGCAGCGTGAACAGGGGGGCTGGCTACAATGAGCAGTTCTTC. Amino acid sequence: CASSVNRGAGYNEQFF.

V usage is TRBV3-1 and J usage is TRBJ2-5; unclear D gene. This CDR3 is built from 17 residues. With 2 bases removed from V and 0 bases from J, the gap between germline ends came to 16 bases. The germline gives CDR1 LGHDT, CDR2 YNNKEL (reference sequence). The DNA of the CDR3 is TGTGCCAGCAGCCAAAATCAGAGGTCTGGGTACCAAGAGACCCAGTACTTC. Encoded protein: CASSQNQRSGYQETQYF.

The CDR3 DNA reads as TGTGCCAGCAGTGTACAGGGTAGCCAGAACACTGAAGCTTTCTTT. Its protein is CASSVQGSQNTEAFF. The chain employs TRBV2 and TRBJ1-1; D is perhaps TRBD1 (6 bases). V lost 4 bases and J 1 base, leaving 13 bases between the germline ends. The CDR3 is 15 residues long. CDR1 is SNHLY, CDR2 FYNNEI, per germline.

The rearrangement uses TRBV5-1 and TRBJ2-1; D unclear. V lost 7 bases and J 0 bases, leaving 11 bases between the germline ends. CDR1 is SGHRS and CDR2 is YFSETQ in the germline V gene. The length of the CDR3 is 14 residues. CDR3 residues: CASGLQNSYNEQFF. The CDR3 nucleotides read TGCGCCAGCGGGCTTCAAAACTCCTACAATGAGCAGTTCTTC.

The sample holds one count of this clonotype. This chain uses TRBV7-2 with TRBJ2-3; D not resolved. CDR1 is SGHTA, CDR2 FQGNSA, per germline. Trimming pared 5 bases from V and 7 bases from J, leaving 10 bases between. This CDR3 comprises 12 residues. The CDR3 DNA sequence: TGTGCCAGCAGCCCGTCCTATAATACGCAGTATTTT. This sequence encodes CASSPSYNTQYF.

The V and J genes are TRBV6-2 or TRBV6-3 and TRBJ2-7, with a possible D match to TRBD2 (5 bases). The CDR3 runs to 14 residues. Germline V gene data show CDR1 as MNHEY and CDR2 as SVGEGT. V was clipped by 7 bases and J by 4 bases, with 17 bases between them. The CDR3 DNA reads TGTGCCAGCAAGACACAGCGGAGAGGGTACGAGCAGTACTTC. Residues: CASKTQRRGYEQYF.

The chain has TRBV6-1 and TRBJ2-3; the match to TRBD1 covers 11 bases. The CDR3 is 15 amino acids. Losses at the gene ends were 4 bases for V and 4 bases for J; bases not matched to a gene: 4. CDR1 is MNHNS and CDR2 is SASEGT in the germline V gene. DNA of the CDR3: TGTGCCAGCAGTGTCCGGGACAGGGGGTCAGATACGCAGTATTTT. It translates to CASSVRDRGSDTQYF.

The chain uses TRBV4-3 and TRBJ2-5; 10 positions match TRBD1. Germline V gives CDR1 LGHNA, CDR2 YSLEER. Trimming took 1 base from V and 4 from J; bases not matched to a gene: 3. CDR3 length: 15 amino acids. The CDR3 protein is CASSQGQGALETQYF. CDR3 nucleotide sequence: TGCGCCAGCAGCCAAGGACAGGGGGCTTTAGAGACCCAGTACTTC.

This clonotype was seen a handful of times. CDR3 sequence (DNA): TGTGCCAGCAGAGTCGCGGGACTAGCGGCTACTGCCTACGAGCAGTACTTC. Translating gives CASRVAGLAATAYEQYF. The chain joins TRBV7-2 to TRBJ2-7; the match to TRBD2 covers 11 bases. V shed 6 bases, J shed 2 bases, and the junction held 12 bases outside the gene matches. Germline V gives CDR1 SGHTA, CDR2 FQGNSA. This CDR3 region has 17 residues.

The gene calls are TRBV24-1 and TRBJ2-1; maybe TRBD1 (6 bases). This CDR3 has 15 amino acids. CDR1 and CDR2 from the germline V gene are KGHDR and SFDVKD. The germline V and J ends were trimmed by 8 bases and 0 bases, with 13 bases remaining between them. CDR3 DNA: TGTGCCACCATGGGGGCGGAGAGCTCCTACAATGAGCAGTTCTTC. Amino acid sequence: CATMGAESSYNEQFF.

The chain employs TRBV29-1 and TRBJ2-3; D unresolved. Germline-derived CDR1 and CDR2 are SQVTM and ANQGSEA. V gave up 5 bases and J gave up 4 bases, with 7 bases separating them. This CDR3 spans 11 amino acids. The CDR3 reads CSVTLPDTQYF. The CDR3 coding sequence is TGCAGCGTTACGCTGCCAGATACGCAGTATTTT.

This clonotype has just a few counts. The gene calls are TRBV6-5 and TRBJ2-3, with D perhaps assigned TRBD1 or TRBD2 (5 bases each). Trimming stripped 7 bases from V and 9 bases from J, with 11 bases between. The CDR3 totals 11 residues. CDR1 and CDR2 (germline): MNHEY, SVGAGI. The CDR3, as DNA: TGTGCCAGCAATACACGGGACACGCAGTATTTT. Protein: CASNTRDTQYF.

There are a few counts of this clonotype. The chain employs TRBV5-6 and TRBJ2-5; 10 bases map to TRBD2. Losses at the gene ends were 5 bases for V and 6 bases for J; bases not matched to a gene: 7. The germline CDR1 and CDR2 sequences are SGHDT and YYEEEE. CDR3 length equals 14 residues. The CDR3 spells CASRLAGMEKTQYF. The CDR3 coding sequence is TGTGCCAGCAGACTAGCGGGGATGGAAAAGACCCAGTACTTC.

The sample holds many counts of this clonotype. The V gene is TRBV7-8, the J gene TRBJ2-7; D may be TRBD1 (6 bases). Germline loops: CDR1 SGHVS, CDR2 FQNEAQ. The CDR3 length is 16 residues. V dropped 3 bases and J dropped 0 bases, with 15 bases sitting between them. This CDR3 reads CASSFLSGQNSYEQYF. The CDR3 region has the DNA TGTGCCAGCAGCTTTCTTTCAGGACAGAACTCCTACGAGCAGTACTTC.

The gene calls are TRBV20-1 and TRBJ2-2; D is perhaps TRBD2 (5 bases). V shed 6 bases and J shed 1 base, with 9 bases lying between them. CDR3 length: 13 residues. Germline V CDR1 and CDR2: DFQATT, SNEGSKA (reference sequence). CDR3 bases: TGCAGTGCCGAGGGCGGGAACACCGGGGAGCTGTTTTTT. Translation: CSAEGGNTGELFF.

The chain recombines TRBV6-2 or TRBV6-3 with TRBJ2-1; D is uncertain. The length of the CDR3 is 12 residues. Deletions cut 2 bases from V and 2 bases from J, with 1 base between. Germline CDR1 is MNHEY and CDR2 is SVGEGT. The CDR3 DNA reads as TGTGCCAGCAGTTACACCTACAATGAGCAGTTCTTC. It specifies CASSYTYNEQFF.

This clonotype appeared a few times. J is TRBJ2-5 and V is TRBV20-1, with TRBD2 matching over 11 bases. Germline trimming cut 6 bases from V and 4 bases from J; bases unmatched to any gene: 13. This CDR3 comprises 16 residues. CDR1 DFQATT and CDR2 SNEGSKA come from the germline V gene (reference sequence). CDR3 nucleotide sequence: TGCAGTGCCCCCCTAGCGGGAGGCCGACGGGGAGAGACCCAGTACTTC. The encoded protein is CSAPLAGGRRGETQYF.

The chain combines TRBV20-1 with TRBJ2-5; no reliable D call. From germline, CDR1 is DFQATT and CDR2 SNEGSKA (reference sequence). CDR3 length: 13 amino acids. The V gene lost 0 bases and the J gene lost 5 bases, with 10 bases spanning the gap. This CDR3 reads CSARDSPTETQYF. The DNA of the CDR3 is TGCAGTGCTAGAGATAGCCCTACGGAGACCCAGTACTTC.

This clonotype was observed at least ten times. This sequence joins TRBV7-2 and TRBJ2-7, with 10 bases aligning to TRBD2. The germline V gene encodes CDR1 SGHTA and CDR2 FQGNSA. The junction had 9 bases not matched to a gene; V was cut back by 5 bases and J by 5 bases. This CDR3 is built from 15 residues. CDR3 DNA sequence: TGTGCCAGCAGCGAAGCGGGAGGGCCTCAGAACGAGCAGTACTTC. Its protein product is CASSEAGGPQNEQYF.

The rearrangement links TRBV11-1 to TRBJ2-3; 15 positions agree with TRBD2. Germline lookup yields CDR1 SGHAT and CDR2 FQDESV (reference sequence). The V segment lost 2 bases and the J segment 5 bases; nucleotides outside the gene matches: 11. CDR3 length: 19 amino acids. The CDR3 region has the DNA TGTGCCAGCAGCTTAAGGACAGGGCCGGGACTAGCGGGAGGAGATACGCAGTATTTT. Translated, it gives CASSLRTGPGLAGGDTQYF.

V gene TRBV27 combines with J gene TRBJ2-5; the match to TRBD1 covers 9 bases. Germline assignment: CDR1 MNHEY and CDR2 SMNVEV (reference sequence). The CDR3 has 18 amino acids. The ends lost 4 bases at V and 1 base at J; junction bases unmatched: 13. The CDR3 DNA reads as TGTGCCAGCAGTTCGTACCGGGACAGGGAGGCGACCCAAGAGACCCAGTACTTC. Amino acid sequence: CASSSYRDREATQETQYF.

This clonotype has a handful of counts. The rearrangement joins TRBV20-1 to TRBJ1-1; possibly TRBD1 for D (6 bases). The CDR3 totals 13 residues. Trimming left V 3 bases short and J 3 bases short, with 11 bases between. Germline V gives CDR1 DFQATT, CDR2 SNEGSKA (reference sequence). This CDR3 is CSARETGYTEAFF. The CDR3 DNA sequence: TGCAGTGCTAGGGAGACAGGTTACACTGAAGCTTTCTTT.

V is TRBV18 and J is TRBJ2-7; perhaps TRBD2 as D (6 bases). Germline V gives CDR1 KGHSH, CDR2 LQKENI. V lost 6 bases and J 4 bases, leaving 13 bases between the germline ends. The CDR3 totals 13 residues. The CDR3 DNA sequence: TGTGCCAGCTCCCCCGGGGCGGGGTACGAGCAGTACTTC. It specifies CASSPGAGYEQYF.

This clonotype was counted a few times. The chain has TRBV27 and TRBJ2-5; the D is unclear. The germline V gene encodes CDR1 MNHEY and CDR2 SMNVEV (reference sequence). Deletions cut 5 bases from V and 2 bases from J, with 12 bases between. The CDR3 is made up of 14 amino acids. CDR3 sequence (DNA): TGTGCCAGCAGTCCACTACGAAATCAAGAGACCCAGTACTTC. It translates to CASSPLRNQETQYF.

This clonotype was seen a handful of times. A read error may be the cause here, since a much bigger clone is one base away. V gene TRBV7-2 combines with J gene TRBJ2-5; D is unclear. The ends were cut back, 4 bases at V and 5 bases at J, with 5 bases in the middle. CDR3 length equals 11 residues. Per the germline V gene, CDR1 is SGHTA and CDR2 is FQGNSA. The CDR3 reads CASSSWETQYF. The CDR3 DNA follows: TGTGCCAGCAGCTCTTGGGAGACCCAGTACTTC.

The sample holds a few counts of this clonotype. The chain uses TRBV7-9 and TRBJ2-5; D not certain. The CDR3 has 15 amino acids. Germline V gene sequence: CDR1 SEHNR, CDR2 FQNEAQ (reference sequence). With 2 bases removed from V and 0 bases from J, the gap between germline ends came to 10 bases. CDR3 DNA: TGTGCCAGCAGCTTAAAGAGAAGGGACCAAGAGACCCAGTACTTC. It encodes CASSLKRRDQETQYF. Filled out from reference TRBV7-9 and TRBJ2-5, the complete variable domain reads DTGVSQNPRHKITKRGQNVTFRCDPISEHNRLYWYRQTLGQGPEFLTYFQNEAQLEKSRLLSDRFSAERPKGSFSTLEIQRTEQGDSAMYLCASSLKRRDQETQYFGPGTRLLVL.